Listed below are T cell receptor beta chains from one sample, sequenced in a study of cytomegalovirus exposure and HLA in healthy donors. Data came from immunoSEQ multiplex PCR; TCRdb stores just in-frame clones and leaves some out. The sample contains around 98,000 clones, 80% to 90% of which appear only once. Material for sequencing was PBMCs. These receptors originate from a middle-aged man in good health and CMV-seronegative. Each CDR3 is given with its conserved first and last residue. The D gene is left open where the match is weak. Clone size is stated in some rows and not others, as once, few, many or a class when expanded.

>TRBJ1-2|few|-|TRBV6-6
TGTGCCAGCAGTTACTCGAATGACGGGGCTAACTATGGCTACACCTTC
CASSYSNDGANYGYTF
>TRBJ1-1|once|TRBD1|TRBV5-6
TGTGCCAGCAGCAAAGGGACAGGGAAAATCACTGAAGCTTTCTTT
CASSKGTGKITEAFF
>TRBJ1-5|-|-|TRBV7-8
TGTGCCAGCAGCTTAGCTGGGGCAAATCAGCCCCAGCATTTT
CASSLAGANQPQHF
>TRBJ1-6|-|-|TRBV5-1
TGCGCCAGTAGTTTCTCACCAAATAATTCACCCCTCCACTTT
CASSFSPNNSPLHF
>TRBJ2-1|-|TRBD2|TRBV5-1
TGCGCCAGCAGCTTGGCCGGCGGGGGGAACAGGGATGAGCAGTTCTTC
CASSLAGGGNRDEQFF
>TRBJ1-1|-|-|TRBV19
TGTGCCAGTAGTGACAGCCCGCGGGGGGGTAGCACTGAAGCTTTCTTT
CASSDSPRGGSTEAFF
>TRBJ2-5|-|-|TRBV6-6
TGTGCCAGCAGTTACGGGGGCCGACAAGAGACCCAGTACTTC
CASSYGGRQETQYF
>TRBJ1-6|-|-|TRBV5-4
TGTGCCAGCAGCTTAGGGGTTTCACCCCTCCACTTT
CASSLGVSPLHF
>TRBJ2-3|once|TRBD2|TRBV7-7
TGTGCCAGCAGCTTAGGGACTAGCGGAACCGATACGCAGTATTTT
CASSLGTSGTDTQYF
>TRBJ2-7|-|-|TRBV5-5
TGTGCCAGCAGCTTGACGAGACTTGACTACGAGCAGTACTTC
CASSLTRLDYEQYF
>TRBJ1-4|-|-|TRBV5-5
TGTGCCAGCAGCTTCAGGGTTACCGATGAAAAACTGTTTTTT
CASSFRVTDEKLFF
>TRBJ2-7|-|TRBD1|TRBV2
TGTGCCAGCAGTGAAGGGACAGGGAGCTACGAGCAGTACTTC
CASSEGTGSYEQYF
>TRBJ1-2|-|TRBD1|TRBV6-5
TGTGCCAGCAGTTTAGAACACAGGGGTGGCTATGGCTACACCTTC
CASSLEHRGGYGYTF
>TRBJ1-2|few|-|TRBV29-1
TGCAGCGTTGATCGATCAGGGCAGCTCTATGGCTACACCTTC
CSVDRSGQLYGYTF
>TRBJ1-5|-|-|TRBV28
TGTGCCAGCAGATCAGGCGGGCCAGCTAGCAATCAGCCCCAGCATTTT
CASRSGGPASNQPQHF
>TRBJ1-2|few|TRBD1|TRBV19
TGTGCCAGTAGTAAAACAGGGGTGAACTATGGCTACACCTTC
CASSKTGVNYGYTF
>TRBJ1-5|-|-|TRBV27
TGTGCCAGCAGTTTATTTTCAGGGATCAATCAGCCCCAGCATTTT
CASSLFSGINQPQHF
>TRBJ2-7|-|-|TRBV5-1
TGCGCCAGCAGCTTCCTCTCGGCGGTCTACGAGCAGTACTTC
CASSFLSAVYEQYF
>TRBJ1-5|-|-|TRBV6-1
TGTGCCAGCGGGGGGAGGGGAGGGGGCAATCAGCCCCAGCATTTT
CASGGRGGGNQPQHF
>TRBJ1-2|-|-|TRBV5-5
TGTGCCAGCAGCCCAGACAGCAGAAACTATGGCTACACCTTC
CASSPDSRNYGYTF
>TRBJ1-2|few|-|TRBV4-1
TGCGCCAGCAGCAGCAGCAGCATGGACTCGGCCTATGGCTACACCTTC
CASSSSSMDSAYGYTF
>TRBJ2-3|-|TRBD2|TRBV5-1
TGCGCCAGCAGCTTGGGCGGGGGGCGCACAGATACGCAGTATTTT
CASSLGGGRTDTQYF
>TRBJ2-7|few|-|TRBV2
TGTGCCAGCAGTGAAGCTTTGATCACACGCCACGAGCAGTACTTC
CASSEALITRHEQYF
>TRBJ1-2|-|-|TRBV12-5
TGTGCTAGTGGTTTCTCTGGGGCTGGGTATGGCTACACCTTC
CASGFSGAGYGYTF
>TRBJ1-5|-|TRBD1|TRBV7-2
TGTGCCAGCAGCCCCAGGACAGGGGGGAGTAGCAATCAGCCCCAGCATTTT
CASSPRTGGSSNQPQHF
>TRBJ1-1|-|-|TRBV11-2
TGTGCCAGCAGCTTAATATCGGAGTCCCGCCTGAAAGCTTTCTTT
CASSLISESRLKAFF
>TRBJ1-4|-|TRBD1|TRBV30
TGTGCCTGGACCTCACCCCAGGGGGCGTCTGAAAAACTGTTTTTT
CAWTSPQGASEKLFF
>TRBJ2-3|-|TRBD1|TRBV11-3
TGTGCCAGCAGCTTAGATTGGGCAGGGGGCCCCACAGATACGCAGTATTTT
CASSLDWAGGPTDTQYF
>TRBJ2-5|-|TRBD1|TRBV5-5
TGTGCCAGCAGCACCCGGCCAGGGGGAAGGGAGACCCAGTACTTC
CASSTRPGGRETQYF
>TRBJ1-3|-|-|TRBV6-1
TGTGCCGCGGGGGTGCTATCTGGAAACACCATATATTTT
CAAGVLSGNTIYF
>TRBJ2-6|once|TRBD1|TRBV19
TGTGCCAGTAGTATGTGGGTTCGACAGGGGTGGTCTGGGGCCAACGTCCTGACTTTC
CASSMWVRQGWSGANVLTF
>TRBJ1-2|-|-|TRBV2
TGTGCCAGCAGTGAAACAACTAACTATGGCTACACCTTC
CASSETTNYGYTF
>TRBJ1-4|-|-|TRBV18
TGTGCCAGCTCACCCGATCAAGCTGAAAAACTGTTTTTT
CASSPDQAEKLFF
>TRBJ1-3|-|-|TRBV5-6
TGTGCCAGCAGCTTGGTAGCATCTGGAAACACCATATATTTT
CASSLVASGNTIYF
>TRBJ2-3|-|-|TRBV7-2
TGTGCCAGCAGCTTAGGTCTAAGCGGTACTAGCACAGATACGCAGTATTTT
CASSLGLSGTSTDTQYF
>TRBJ1-1|-|-|TRBV27
TGTGCCAGCACACGACTATGGGGGCCAAACACTGAAGCTTTCTTT
CASTRLWGPNTEAFF
>TRBJ2-3|-|-|TRBV7-6
TGTGCCAGCAGCCCCCAGAGGGGCACAGATACGCAGTATTTT
CASSPQRGTDTQYF
>TRBJ2-7|-|-|TRBV5-1
TGCGCCAGCAGCTTGTGGTACAGGGTCCACGAGCAGTACTTC
CASSLWYRVHEQYF
>TRBJ1-1|-|TRBD1|TRBV5-1
TGCGCCAGCAGCTTGGCCAGGGGGTTCACTGAAGCTTTCTTT
CASSLARGFTEAFF
>TRBJ2-1|-|TRBD1|TRBV5-1
TGCGCCAGCAGCCCCGGGACAGATTCCTACAATGAGCAGTTCTTC
CASSPGTDSYNEQFF